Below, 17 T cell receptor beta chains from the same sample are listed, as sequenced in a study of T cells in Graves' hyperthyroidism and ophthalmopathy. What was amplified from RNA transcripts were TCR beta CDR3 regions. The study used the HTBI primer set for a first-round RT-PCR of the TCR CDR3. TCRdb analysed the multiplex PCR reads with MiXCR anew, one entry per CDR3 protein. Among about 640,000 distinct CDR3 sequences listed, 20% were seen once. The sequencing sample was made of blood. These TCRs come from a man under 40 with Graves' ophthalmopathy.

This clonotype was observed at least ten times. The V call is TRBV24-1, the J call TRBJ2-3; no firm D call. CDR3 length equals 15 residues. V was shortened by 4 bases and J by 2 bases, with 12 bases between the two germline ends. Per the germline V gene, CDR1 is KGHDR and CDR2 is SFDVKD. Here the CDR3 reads CATSDLVTDTDTQYF. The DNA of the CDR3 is TGTGCCACCAGTGACCTCGTTACAGACACAGATACGCAGTATTTT.

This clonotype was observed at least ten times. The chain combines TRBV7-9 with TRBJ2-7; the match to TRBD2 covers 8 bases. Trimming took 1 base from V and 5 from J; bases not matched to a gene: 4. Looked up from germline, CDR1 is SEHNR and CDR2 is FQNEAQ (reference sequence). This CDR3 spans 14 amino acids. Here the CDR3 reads CASSLERELDEQYF. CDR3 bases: TGTGCCAGCAGCTTAGAGCGGGAGCTAGACGAGCAGTACTTC.

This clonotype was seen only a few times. In DNA, the CDR3 is TGTGCCAGCAGCCAATATTTTCCCGACAGAATGAACACTGAAGCTTTCTTT. Residues: CASSQYFPDRMNTEAFF. The V call is TRBV4-2, the J call TRBJ1-1, with D perhaps TRBD1 (5 bases). The CDR3 loop spans 17 amino acids. Germline V gene data show CDR1 as LGHNA and CDR2 as YNFKEQ. The V end lost 2 bases, the J end lost 0 bases, and 16 bases lay between the germline ends.

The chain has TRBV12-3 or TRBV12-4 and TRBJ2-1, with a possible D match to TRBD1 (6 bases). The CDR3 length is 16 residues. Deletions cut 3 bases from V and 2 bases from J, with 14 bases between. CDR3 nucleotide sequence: TGTGCCAGCAGTTTGAGTTTGCAGGGGCCCTACAATGAGCAGTTCTTC. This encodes CASSLSLQGPYNEQFF.

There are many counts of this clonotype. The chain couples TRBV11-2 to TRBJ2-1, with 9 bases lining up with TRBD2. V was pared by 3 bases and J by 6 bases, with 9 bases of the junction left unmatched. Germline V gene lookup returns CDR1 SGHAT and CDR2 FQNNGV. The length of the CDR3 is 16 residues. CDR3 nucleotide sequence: TGTGCCAGCAGCTTGATCGCGGGAGGGCCGAGCAATGAGCAGTTCTTC. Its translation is CASSLIAGGPSNEQFF.

CDR3 in DNA: TGTGCCAGCAGCTTAGATCAGGGGAGCTCACCCCTCCACTTT. It encodes CASSLDQGSSPLHF. This chain uses TRBV11-2 with TRBJ1-6, with D perhaps TRBD1 (6 bases). Germline V gives CDR1 SGHAT, CDR2 FQNNGV. CDR3 size: 14 residues. V lost 0 bases and J 10 bases, leaving 10 bases between the germline ends.

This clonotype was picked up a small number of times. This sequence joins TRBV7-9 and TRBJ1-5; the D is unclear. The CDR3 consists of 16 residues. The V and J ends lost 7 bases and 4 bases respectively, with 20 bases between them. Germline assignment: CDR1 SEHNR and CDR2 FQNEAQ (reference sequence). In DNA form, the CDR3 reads TGTGCCAGCACCTCCTCAGGTGGTGGGGTAAATCAGCCCCAGCATTTT. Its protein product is CASTSSGGGVNQPQHF.

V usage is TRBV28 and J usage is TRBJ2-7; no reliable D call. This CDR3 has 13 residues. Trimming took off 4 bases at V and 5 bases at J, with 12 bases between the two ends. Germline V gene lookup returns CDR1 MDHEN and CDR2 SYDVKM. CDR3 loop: CASSSPVTHEQYF. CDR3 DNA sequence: TGTGCCAGCAGTTCCCCCGTAACCCACGAGCAGTACTTC.

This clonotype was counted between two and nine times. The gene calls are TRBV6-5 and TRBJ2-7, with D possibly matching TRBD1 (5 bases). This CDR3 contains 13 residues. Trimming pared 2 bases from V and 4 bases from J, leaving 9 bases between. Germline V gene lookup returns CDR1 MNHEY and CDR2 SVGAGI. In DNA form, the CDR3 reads TGTGCCAGCAGTTACAGGACAAAGTACGAGCAGTACTTC. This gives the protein CASSYRTKYEQYF.

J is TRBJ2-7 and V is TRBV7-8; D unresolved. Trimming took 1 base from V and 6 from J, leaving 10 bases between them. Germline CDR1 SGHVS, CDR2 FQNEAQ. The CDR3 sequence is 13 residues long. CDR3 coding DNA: TGTGCCAGCAGCTTAGGGTCTAGTTTCGAGCAGTACTTC. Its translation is CASSLGSSFEQYF.

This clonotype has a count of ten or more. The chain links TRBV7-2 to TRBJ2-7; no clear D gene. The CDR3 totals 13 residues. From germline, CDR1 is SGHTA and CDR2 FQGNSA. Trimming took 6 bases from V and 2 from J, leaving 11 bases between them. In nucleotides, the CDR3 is TGTGCCAGCAGAATCGGACCGGCCTACGAGCAGTACTTC. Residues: CASRIGPAYEQYF. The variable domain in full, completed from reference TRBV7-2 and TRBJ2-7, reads GAGVSQSPSNKVTEKGKDVELRCDPISGHTALYWYRQSLGQGLEFLIYFQGNSAPDKSGLPSDRFSAERTGGSVSTLTIQRTQQEDSAVYLCASRIGPAYEQYFGPGTRLTVT.

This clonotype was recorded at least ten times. The CDR3 sequence is CASRRTSGRSNEQYF. The CDR3 region has the DNA TGTGCCAGCAGAAGGACTAGCGGGAGGTCGAACGAGCAGTACTTC. The rearrangement links TRBV28 to TRBJ2-7; TRBD2 matches at 14 bases. The CDR3 contains 15 residues. J lost 5 bases, V lost 6 bases, and 6 bases had no gene match. CDR1 and CDR2 (germline): MDHEN, SYDVKM.

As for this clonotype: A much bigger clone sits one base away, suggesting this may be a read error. The CDR3 loop is CASSPRLADGYEQFF. CDR3 bases: TGTGCCAGCAGTCCTAGGCTAGCGGACGGCTACGAGCAGTTCTTC. This chain connects TRBV27 to TRBJ2-7; 7 nucleotides match TRBD2. The J call may be faulty, since TRBJ2-1 better matches the DNA end. The germline CDR1 and CDR2 sequences are MNHEY and SMNVEV (reference sequence). This CDR3 has 15 amino acids.

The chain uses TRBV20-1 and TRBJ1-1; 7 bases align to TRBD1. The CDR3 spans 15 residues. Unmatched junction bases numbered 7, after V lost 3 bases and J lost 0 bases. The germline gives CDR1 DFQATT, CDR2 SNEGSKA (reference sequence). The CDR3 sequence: CSARGTASMNTEAFF. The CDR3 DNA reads TGCAGTGCTAGGGGGACAGCTTCTATGAACACTGAAGCTTTCTTT.

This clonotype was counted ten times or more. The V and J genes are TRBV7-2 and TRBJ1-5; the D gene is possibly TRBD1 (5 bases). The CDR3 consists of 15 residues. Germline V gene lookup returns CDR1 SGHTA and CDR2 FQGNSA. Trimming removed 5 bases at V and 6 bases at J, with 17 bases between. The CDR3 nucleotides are TGTGCCAGCAGCCCCAGCCAGGGTTTGGGTCAGCCCCAGCATTTT. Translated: CASSPSQGLGQPQHF.

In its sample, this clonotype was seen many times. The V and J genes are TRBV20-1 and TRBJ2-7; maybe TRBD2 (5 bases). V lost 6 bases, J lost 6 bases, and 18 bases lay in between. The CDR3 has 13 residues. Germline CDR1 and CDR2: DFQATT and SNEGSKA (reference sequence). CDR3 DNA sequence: TGCAGTGCCCCAGGACTGGACCTGGCCGAGCAGTACTTC. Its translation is CSAPGLDLAEQYF.

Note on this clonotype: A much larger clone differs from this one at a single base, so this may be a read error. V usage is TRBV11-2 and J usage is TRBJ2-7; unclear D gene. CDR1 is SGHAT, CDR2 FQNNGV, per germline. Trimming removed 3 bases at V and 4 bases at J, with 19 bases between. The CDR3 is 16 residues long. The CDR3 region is CASSLRLSAAEYEQYF. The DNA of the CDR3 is TGTGCCAGCAGCTTGCGCCTGTCTGCGGCCGAATACGAGCAGTACTTC.